This TCR beta chain was sequenced in a study of T cells in Graves' hyperthyroidism and ophthalmopathy. This clonotype came up many times. RNA transcripts provided the source from which TCR beta CDR3 regions were amplified. First-round RT-PCR targeting the TCR CDR3 was performed with the HTBI primer set. MiXCR, applied by TCRdb to the multiplex PCR reads, yields one record per CDR3 protein. The repertoire includes 280,000 or so distinct CDR3 sequences, less than 30% of them detected once, and about 30% sits in the top ten. CDR1 and CDR2 from the germline V gene are MRHNA and SNTAGT. The CDR3 runs to 14 residues. V lost 5 bases to trimming and J lost 6 bases, with 16 bases between them.

The sequenced material came from blood. The clonotype comes from a man in his forties with Graves' hyperthyroidism that later progressed to Graves' ophthalmopathy. The chain is built from TRBV6-4 and TRBJ2-5, with D tentatively TRBD1 (5 bases). This CDR3 is CASSSRLAGKTQYF. In nucleotides, the CDR3 is TGTGCCAGCAGTAGTCGTCTGGCAGGGAAGACCCAGTACTTC.